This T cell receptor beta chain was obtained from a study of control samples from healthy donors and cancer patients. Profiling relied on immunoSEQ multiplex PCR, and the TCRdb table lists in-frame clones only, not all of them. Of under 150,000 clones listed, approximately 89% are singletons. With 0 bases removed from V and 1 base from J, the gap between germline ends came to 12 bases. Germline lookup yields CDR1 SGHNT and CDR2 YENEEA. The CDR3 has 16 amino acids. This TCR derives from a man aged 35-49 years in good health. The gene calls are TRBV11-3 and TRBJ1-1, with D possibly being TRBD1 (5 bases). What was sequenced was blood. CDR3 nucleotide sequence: TGTGCCAGCAGCTTAGATCCCCTGACAGAGAACACTGAAGCTTTCTTT. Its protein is CASSLDPLTENTEAFF.